The clone carrying this T cell receptor (beta chain) appeared a few times. This entry comes from a study of molecular identifiers for immune sequencing clone quantification. Library preparation followed earlier protocols using designated TCR primers. Using its own MiXCR run on the PCR reads, TCRdb lists one record per CDR3 protein. The profile shows more than 450,000 distinct CDR3 sequences, roughly 26% of them singletons. Germline-derived CDR1 and CDR2 are SGHAT and FQNNGV. With 5 bases clipped from V and 4 bases from J, the junction kept 4 bases outside the gene matches. The CDR3 loop spans 13 amino acids.

This TCR was recovered from a human donor in good health. Some libraries in this study had Jurkat cell RNA spiked in. The V call is TRBV11-2, the J call TRBJ1-1, with 7 bases aligning to TRBD1. Sequences were obtained from naive CD8+ T cells from blood, with Jurkat cell RNA spiked in. The subset is: FACS-sorted CD8+CD4-CCR7+CD45RA+ naive T cells. In DNA form, the CDR3 reads TGTGCCAGCAGCGTGGGACAGTCCACTGAAGCTTTCTTT. Residues: CASSVGQSTEAFF.